The T cell receptor beta chain described here comes from a study of T cell responses to AZD1222 COVID-19 vaccine. Measured with immunoSEQ multiplex PCR; TCRdb has only the in-frame clones, and not every one. The top ten hold roughly 2.9% of the sample, which has some 150,000 clones, about 93% seen once. Regarding the study as a whole: Close to half of spike-specific TCRs reportedly recognize unmutated variant regions. AZD1222 recipients seropositive at baseline numbered only 6 or 7. Mostly white British, mostly female donors; authors suggested clonal diversity may be underestimated.

In this sample, this clone turned up once. The antigen is not known. Trimming removed 5 bases from V and 2 bases from J; junction bases left unmatched: 6. There are 15 residues in the CDR3. Germline V gene sequence: CDR1 ENHRY, CDR2 SYGVKD. This rearrangement joins TRBV10-3 to TRBJ1-5; TRBD1 matches 7 bases. Sequencing was performed on peripheral blood, taken on day 0 of MenACWY control vaccination. The receptor's source is an adult in good health. DNA for the CDR3: TGTGCCATCAGTAGAACAGGGGAAGGCAATCAGCCCCAGCATTTT. Its translation is CAISRTGEGNQPQHF.